This T cell receptor beta chain comes out of a study of human T cells and chemical hapten exposure. The overall study: Readings were taken at 6 days from patch tests that had applied 0.01% DPC to the upper back. Study results and limitations: TCRs exceeding 1 in 1000 frequency stayed unchanged with DPC sensitization.

The germline V gene encodes CDR1 ENHRY and CDR2 SYGVKD. The CDR3 has 13 residues. V was pared by 6 bases and J by 1 base, with 10 bases between. This clonotype has at least ten counts. The antigen is unknown. Time point given: patch test 1, 2 weeks after DPC sensitization. Treatment given: therapeutic diphenylcyclopropenone sensitization with weekly scalp DPC. TCRdb re-called the RACE reads with MiXCR, one entry per CDR3 protein. The table includes some 350,000 distinct CDR3 sequences, approximately 6.3% detected once. The rearrangement joins TRBV10-3 to TRBJ2-7; D ambiguous. The receptor was derived from a woman aged 18-35 years with alopecia areata. Some clones in this sample may be carry-over from other donors' samples. The starting material was whole blood, obtained in connection with sensitization to the hapten diphenylcyclopropenone (DPC). In nucleotides, the CDR3 is TGTGCCATCAGAGAGAGTCTTTCCTACGAGCAGTACTTC. Translating gives CAIRESLSYEQYF.